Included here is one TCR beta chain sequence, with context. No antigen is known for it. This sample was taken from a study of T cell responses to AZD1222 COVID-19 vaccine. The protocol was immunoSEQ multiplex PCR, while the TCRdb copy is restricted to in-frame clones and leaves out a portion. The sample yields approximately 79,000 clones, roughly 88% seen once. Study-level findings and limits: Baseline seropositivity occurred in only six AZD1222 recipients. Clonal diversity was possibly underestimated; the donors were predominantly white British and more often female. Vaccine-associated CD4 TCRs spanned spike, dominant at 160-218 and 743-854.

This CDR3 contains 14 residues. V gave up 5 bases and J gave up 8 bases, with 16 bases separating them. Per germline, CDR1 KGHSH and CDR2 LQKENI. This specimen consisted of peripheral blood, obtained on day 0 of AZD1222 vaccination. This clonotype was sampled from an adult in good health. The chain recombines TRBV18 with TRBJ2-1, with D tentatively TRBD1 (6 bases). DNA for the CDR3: TGTGCCAGCTCAGGAGGACAGTTCTCCGATGAGCAGTTCTTC. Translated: CASSGGQFSDEQFF.